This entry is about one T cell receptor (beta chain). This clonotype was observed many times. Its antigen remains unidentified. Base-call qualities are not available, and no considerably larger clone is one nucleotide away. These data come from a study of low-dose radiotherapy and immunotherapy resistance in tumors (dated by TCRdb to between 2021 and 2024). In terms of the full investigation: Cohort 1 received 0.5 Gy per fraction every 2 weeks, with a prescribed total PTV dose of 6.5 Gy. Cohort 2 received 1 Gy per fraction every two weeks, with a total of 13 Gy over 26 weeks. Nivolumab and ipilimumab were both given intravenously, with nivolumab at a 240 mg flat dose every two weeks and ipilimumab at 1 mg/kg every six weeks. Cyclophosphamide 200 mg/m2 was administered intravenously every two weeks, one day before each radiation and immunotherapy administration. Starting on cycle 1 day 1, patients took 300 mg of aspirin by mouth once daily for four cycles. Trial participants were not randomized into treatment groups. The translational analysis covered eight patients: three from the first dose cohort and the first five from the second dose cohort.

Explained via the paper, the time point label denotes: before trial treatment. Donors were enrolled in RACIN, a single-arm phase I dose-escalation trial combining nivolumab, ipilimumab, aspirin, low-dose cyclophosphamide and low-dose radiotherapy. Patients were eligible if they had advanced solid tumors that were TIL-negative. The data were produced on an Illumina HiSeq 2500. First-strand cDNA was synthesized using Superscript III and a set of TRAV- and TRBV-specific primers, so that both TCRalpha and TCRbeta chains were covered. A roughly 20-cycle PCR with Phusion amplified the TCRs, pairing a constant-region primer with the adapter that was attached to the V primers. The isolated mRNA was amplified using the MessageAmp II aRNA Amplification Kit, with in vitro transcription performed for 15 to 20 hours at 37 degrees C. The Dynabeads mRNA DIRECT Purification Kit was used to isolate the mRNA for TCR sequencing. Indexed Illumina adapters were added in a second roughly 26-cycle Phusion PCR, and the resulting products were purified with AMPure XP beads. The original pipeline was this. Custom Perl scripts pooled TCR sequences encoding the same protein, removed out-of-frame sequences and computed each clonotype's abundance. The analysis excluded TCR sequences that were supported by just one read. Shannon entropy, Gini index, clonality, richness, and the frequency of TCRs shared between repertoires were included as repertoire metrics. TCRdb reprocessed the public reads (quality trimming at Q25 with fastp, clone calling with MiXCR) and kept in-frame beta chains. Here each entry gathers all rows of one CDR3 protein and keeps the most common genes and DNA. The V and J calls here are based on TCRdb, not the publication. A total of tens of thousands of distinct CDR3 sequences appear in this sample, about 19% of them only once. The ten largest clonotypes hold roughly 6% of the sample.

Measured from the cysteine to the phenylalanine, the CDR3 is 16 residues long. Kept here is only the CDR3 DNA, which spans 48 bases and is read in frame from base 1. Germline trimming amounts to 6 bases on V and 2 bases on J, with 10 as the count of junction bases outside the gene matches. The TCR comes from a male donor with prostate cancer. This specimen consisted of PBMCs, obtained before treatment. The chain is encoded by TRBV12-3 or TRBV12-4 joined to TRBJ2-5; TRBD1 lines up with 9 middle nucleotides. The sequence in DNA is TGTGCCAGCAGCGACTCCCCGGGACAGGGTCAAGAGACCCAGTACTTC. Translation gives CASSDSPGQGQETQYF.